The entry below describes one T cell receptor beta chain. Its antigen is not yet known. One base away there is no much larger clone; base qualities are not given. This sample is part of a study of T cell responses to AZD1222 COVID-19 vaccine (dated by TCRdb to the early 2020s). In the study overall: AZD1222 recipients with second doses at about 4 weeks or about 12 weeks were pooled, because spike-specific TCR depth and breadth did not differ between schedules. Enrollment into the trials was organized by age into subgroups of 18-55, 56-69 and 70-plus years, and those subgroups contained 148, 28 and 57 TCR-sequenced participants, respectively. TCR sequencing was performed for about 250 trial participants, of whom around 200 were given two doses of AZD1222 and approximately 26 were given two doses of MenACWY control vaccine. Overall study results and their limits: A significant rise in spike-specific TCR breadth and depth was observed after two AZD1222 doses relative to day 0 and relative to MenACWY recipients. Conclusions about previously exposed vaccinees are limited, since just a handful of AZD1222 recipients were seropositive for SARS-CoV-2 at baseline. No day 14 peak-response samples were available, so repertoires were characterized only after the peak T cell response. The whole spike protein was spanned by vaccine-associated CD4 TCRs, and dominant responses were seen in regions 160-218 and 743-854. The 56-69-year group was small, and its depth increase did not reach significance, likely because of low power. Participants were mostly white British, with more females than males. The authors suggested clonal diversity may have been underestimated. Epitopes outside the regions mutated in the B.1.351 and B.1.1.7 variants were reportedly recognized by nearly half of the unique spike-specific TCRs.

The CDR3 regions of human TCRbeta chains were analyzed by immunosequencing. The paper's data handling went like this. Repertoire TCRs were checked for matches against a reference library of SARS-CoV-2-specific TCRs that had been generated using the MIRA antigen-specificity platform. Breadth was defined as the fraction of unique TCRs that were SARS-CoV-2-associated. Depth was defined as the fraction of total T cells that were SARS-CoV-2-associated. Each spike-specific TCR was assigned to its reactive spike region and to a CD4 or CD8 class using the MIRA data. Log10-transformed breadth and depth values were compared by one-way ANOVA with Sidak's multiple comparisons tests. As stored in TCRdb, this immuneACCESS dataset retains in-frame rearrangements with V and J assigned. A fraction of the clones does not appear; measured against another copy, unresolved V genes explain less than half of the discrepancy, and the remainder lacks a known reason. D and trimming were read from the DNA, whereas the V and J calls and clone size are those reported in that table. The sample data list around 140,000 clones, and 75% to 90% of these were observed just once. The ten largest clones take up 1.5% to 2% of the sample.

What this sample's time point label stands for: baseline before first vaccination. The vaccinee samples were drawn from two UK trials, COV001 and COV002, one of which was a single-blind randomized controlled phase 2/3 trial testing AZD1222 (ChAdOx1 nCoV-19) in healthy adults. For TCRbeta chain sequencing, PBMC samples from trial participants were taken at day 0 and at day 28 after the second dose. V is pared back by 8 bases and J by 0 bases, with 14 bases lying between the germline termini. The germline V gene sets CDR1 to SNHLY and CDR2 to FYNNEI. CDR3 length: 14 amino acids, cysteine to phenylalanine. The DNA shown is the 42-base CDR3, in frame from base 1.

Sequences were derived from peripheral blood, sampled on day 0 of AZD1222 vaccination. The rearrangement combines TRBV2 with TRBJ2-7, with TRBD1 as a weak D call on 6 bases. This TCR was sampled from an adult in good health. The bases are TGTGCCAGCCGCGATACAGGGAACTCCTACGAGCAGTACTTC. The encoded protein is CASRDTGNSYEQYF.